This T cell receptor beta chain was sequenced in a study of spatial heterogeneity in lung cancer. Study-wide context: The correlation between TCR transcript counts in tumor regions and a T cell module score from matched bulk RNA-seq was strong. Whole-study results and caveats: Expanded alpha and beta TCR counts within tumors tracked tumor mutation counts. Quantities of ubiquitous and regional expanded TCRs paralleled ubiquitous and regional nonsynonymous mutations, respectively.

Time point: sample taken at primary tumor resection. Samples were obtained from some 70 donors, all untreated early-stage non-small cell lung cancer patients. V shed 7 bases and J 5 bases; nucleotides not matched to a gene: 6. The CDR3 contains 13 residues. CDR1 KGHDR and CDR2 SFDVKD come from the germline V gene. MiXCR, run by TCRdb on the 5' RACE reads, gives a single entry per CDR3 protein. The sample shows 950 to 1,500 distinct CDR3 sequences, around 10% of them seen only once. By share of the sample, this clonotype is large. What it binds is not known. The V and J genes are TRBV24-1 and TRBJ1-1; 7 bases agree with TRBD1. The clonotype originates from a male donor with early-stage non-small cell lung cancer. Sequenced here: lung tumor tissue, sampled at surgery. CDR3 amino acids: CATRNRGDTEAFF. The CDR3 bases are TGTGCCACCAGGAACAGGGGAGATACTGAAGCTTTCTTT.